This T cell receptor beta chain derives from a study of identical twins. From the 5' RACE reads, TCRdb called clonotypes with MiXCR, one entry per CDR3 protein. The table has some 900,000 distinct CDR3 sequences, around an eighth seen once; the top ten hold around 1.5%. There are 14 residues in the CDR3. V shed 5 bases and J shed 2 bases, with 9 bases lying between them. These data also featured in a second study, about yellow fever vaccine responses in identical twins.

The receptor was isolated from a woman between 18 and 30 years old in good health. The specimen was PBMCs. The chain is built from TRBV12-3 or TRBV12-4 and TRBJ2-2, with D hard to call. This chain's CDR3 is CASSPRINTGELFF. The CDR3 DNA follows: TGTGCCAGCAGTCCCCGGATAAACACCGGGGAGCTGTTTTTT.